This entry features one TCR beta chain sequence. Antigen: not known. This sample was included in a study of T cells in localized non-small cell lung cancer. Study-wide points: Of the tissues analyzed, uninvolved adjacent lung showed maximal T cell clonality, greater than tumor.

This table comes from immunoSEQ multiplex PCR, and its TCRdb copy is limited to in-frame clones, with some not included. The sample includes under 70,000 clones, 86% of them seen just once. The CDR3 covers 14 residues. Per germline, CDR1 MNHNY and CDR2 SVGAGI (reference sequence). V lost 4 bases and J lost 6; bases outside the gene matches: 5. The chain recombines TRBV6-6 with TRBJ2-1; TRBD1 agrees at 8 bases. This receptor was identified in a woman aged 40 to 75 with stage I lung adenocarcinoma. The material sequenced was peripheral blood, taken before any cancer treatment. The DNA of the CDR3 is TGTGCCAGCAGTTTTCAGGGGGCTCCCAATGAGCAGTTCTTC. This gives the protein CASSFQGAPNEQFF.